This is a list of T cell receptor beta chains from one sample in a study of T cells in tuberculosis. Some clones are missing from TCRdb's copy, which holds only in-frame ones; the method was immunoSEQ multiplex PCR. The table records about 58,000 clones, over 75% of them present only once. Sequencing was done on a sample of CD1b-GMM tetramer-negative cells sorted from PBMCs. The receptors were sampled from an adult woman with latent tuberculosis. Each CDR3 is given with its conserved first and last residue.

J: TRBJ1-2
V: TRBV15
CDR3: CATSRDYGGNYGYTF

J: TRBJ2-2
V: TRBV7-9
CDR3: CASSSPRGIANLGTGELFF

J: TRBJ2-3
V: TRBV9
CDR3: CASSTRTGGDTQYF

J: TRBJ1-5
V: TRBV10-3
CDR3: CAITEARNQPQHF

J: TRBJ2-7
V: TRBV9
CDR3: CASSGQGESSYEQYF

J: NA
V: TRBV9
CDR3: CASSPWTSGSSYEQYF

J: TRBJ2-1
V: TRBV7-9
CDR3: CASSLAEGYYNEQFF

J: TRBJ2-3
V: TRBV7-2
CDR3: CASSPQLSGGADTQYF

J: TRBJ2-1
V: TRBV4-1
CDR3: CASSQAPPVDRRPDNEQFF

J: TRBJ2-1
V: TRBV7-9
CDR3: CASSLDSTEQFF

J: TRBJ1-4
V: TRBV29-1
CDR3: CSVEDPKPGQGNEKLFF

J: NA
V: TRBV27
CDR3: CASSSGSLYEQYF

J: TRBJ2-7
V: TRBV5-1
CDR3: CASSLEGSYEQYF

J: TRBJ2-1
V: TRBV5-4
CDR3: CATGTSGNYNEQFF

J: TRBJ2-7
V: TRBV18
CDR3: CASSPQPTYEQYF

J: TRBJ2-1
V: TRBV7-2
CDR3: CASSLTLAGGVGEQFF

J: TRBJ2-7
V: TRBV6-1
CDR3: CASSPDRGPYEQYF

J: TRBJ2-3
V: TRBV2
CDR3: CASRTTGYGTDTQYF

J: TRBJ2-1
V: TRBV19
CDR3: CASSALSRGLAEWFF

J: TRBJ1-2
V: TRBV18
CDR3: CASSPQGQRYGYTF

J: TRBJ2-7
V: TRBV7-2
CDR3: CASSLAGRGKSFYEQYF

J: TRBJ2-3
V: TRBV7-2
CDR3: CASKHRGVEGTDTQYF

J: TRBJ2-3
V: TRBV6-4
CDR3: CASSEGAGGKDTQYF

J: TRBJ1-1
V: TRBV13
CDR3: CASSPSLGSEAFF

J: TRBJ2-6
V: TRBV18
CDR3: CASSPRRQTSSGANVLTF

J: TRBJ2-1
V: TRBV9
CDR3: CASSVAEAVYNEQFF

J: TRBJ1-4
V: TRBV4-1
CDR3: CASSQDRGLGEKLFF

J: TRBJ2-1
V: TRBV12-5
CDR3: CASGLVPAGGYYNEQFF

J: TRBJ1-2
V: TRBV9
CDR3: CASSVWDRDYGYTF

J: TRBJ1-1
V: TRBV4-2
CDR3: CASSQPWAGTWNTEAFF

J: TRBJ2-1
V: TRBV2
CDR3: CASSKKTSGPYNEQFF

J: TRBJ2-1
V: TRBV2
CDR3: CASSVDDFNEQFF

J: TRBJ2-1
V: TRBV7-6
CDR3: CASSSPPPGGRNEQFF

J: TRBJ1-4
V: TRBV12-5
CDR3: CASGSPPGKLFF

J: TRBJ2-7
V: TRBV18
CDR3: CASPPLRQDSYEQYF

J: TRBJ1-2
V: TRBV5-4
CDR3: CASSLVGQGDGYTF

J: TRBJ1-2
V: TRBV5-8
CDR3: CASSFSGTGVTNYGYTF

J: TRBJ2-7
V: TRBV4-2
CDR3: CASSLAVRGATPDEQYF

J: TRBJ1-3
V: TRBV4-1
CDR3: CASSPGQGVNTIYF

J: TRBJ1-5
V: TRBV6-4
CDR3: CASSGEGFQPQHF

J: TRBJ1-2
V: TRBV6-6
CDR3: CASSYPGRDYGYTF

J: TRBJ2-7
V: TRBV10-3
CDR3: CAISESTSGEQYF

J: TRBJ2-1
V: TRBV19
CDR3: CASSITSGRYNEQFF

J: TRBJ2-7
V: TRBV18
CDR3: CASSLGARPPYEQYF

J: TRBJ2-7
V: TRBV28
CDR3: CASSERGEQYF

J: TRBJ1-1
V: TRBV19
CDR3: CASSIGATVAFF

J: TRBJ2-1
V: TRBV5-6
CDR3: CASSILQGNNEQFF

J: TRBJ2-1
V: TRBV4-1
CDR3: CASSQYLAGANYNEQFF

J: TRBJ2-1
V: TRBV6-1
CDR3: CASSPRDRGHNEQFF

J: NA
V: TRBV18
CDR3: CASSPGGGGAYEQYF

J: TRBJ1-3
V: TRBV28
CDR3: CASTHRPPAGNTIYF

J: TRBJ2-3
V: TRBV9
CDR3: CASSGDFMAGEFADTQYF

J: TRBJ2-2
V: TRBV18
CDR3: CASPLSSGGYNTGELFF

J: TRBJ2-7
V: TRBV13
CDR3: CASSSKGQGPYEQYF

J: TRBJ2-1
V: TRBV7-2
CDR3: CASSFDRSSYNEQFF

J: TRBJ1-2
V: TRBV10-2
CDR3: CASSESTTGPNYGYTF

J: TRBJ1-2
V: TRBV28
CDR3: CASSLPGTGGADGYTF

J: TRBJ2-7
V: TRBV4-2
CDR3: CASSQEVTRGLATYEQYF

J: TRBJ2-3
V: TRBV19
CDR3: CASSLAGGADTQYF

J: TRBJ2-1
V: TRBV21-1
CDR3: CASSRPTLAERYNEQFF